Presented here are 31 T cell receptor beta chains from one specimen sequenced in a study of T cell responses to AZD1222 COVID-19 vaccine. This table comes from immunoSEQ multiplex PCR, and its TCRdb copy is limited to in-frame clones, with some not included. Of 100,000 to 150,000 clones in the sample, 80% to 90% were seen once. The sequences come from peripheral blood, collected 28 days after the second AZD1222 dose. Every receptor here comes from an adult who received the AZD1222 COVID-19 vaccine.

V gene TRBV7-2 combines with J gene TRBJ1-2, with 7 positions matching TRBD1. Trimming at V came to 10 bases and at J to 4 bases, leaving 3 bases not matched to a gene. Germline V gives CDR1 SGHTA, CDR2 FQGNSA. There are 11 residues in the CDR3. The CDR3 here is CATGQTYGYTF. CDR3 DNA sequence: TGTGCCACGGGACAGACCTATGGCTACACCTTC.

The CDR3 protein is CASSPAGRLAGDNEQFF. CDR3 DNA: TGTGCCAGCAGCCCCGCGGGACGACTAGCGGGGGACAATGAGCAGTTCTTC. The chain is built from TRBV5-4 and TRBJ2-1, with 12 bases lining up with TRBD2. The germline V gene encodes CDR1 SGHNT and CDR2 YYREEE (reference sequence). The CDR3 has 17 residues. V lost 4 bases to trimming and J lost 5 bases; unmatched junction nucleotides: 10.

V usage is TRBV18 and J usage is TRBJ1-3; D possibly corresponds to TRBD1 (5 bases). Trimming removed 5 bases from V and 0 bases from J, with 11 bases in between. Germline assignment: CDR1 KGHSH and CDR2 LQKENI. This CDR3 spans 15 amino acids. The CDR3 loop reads CASSTDTSSGNTIYF. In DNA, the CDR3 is TGTGCCAGCTCAACGGACACGTCCTCTGGAAACACCATATATTTT.

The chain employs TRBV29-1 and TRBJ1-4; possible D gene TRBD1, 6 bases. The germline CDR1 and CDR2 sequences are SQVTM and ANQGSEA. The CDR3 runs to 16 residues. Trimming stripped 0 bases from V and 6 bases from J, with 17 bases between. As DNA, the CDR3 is TGCAGCGTTGAAGATCAAGGGGGGGAGGATTATGAAAAACTGTTTTTT. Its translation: CSVEDQGGEDYEKLFF.

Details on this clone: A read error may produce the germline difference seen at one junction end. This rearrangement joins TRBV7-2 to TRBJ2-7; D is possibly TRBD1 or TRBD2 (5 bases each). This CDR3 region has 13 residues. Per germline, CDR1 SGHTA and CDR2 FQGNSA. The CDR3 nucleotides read TGTGCCAGCAACAGCTTATGGGGGAACGATCAGTACTTC. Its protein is CASNSLWGNDQYF.

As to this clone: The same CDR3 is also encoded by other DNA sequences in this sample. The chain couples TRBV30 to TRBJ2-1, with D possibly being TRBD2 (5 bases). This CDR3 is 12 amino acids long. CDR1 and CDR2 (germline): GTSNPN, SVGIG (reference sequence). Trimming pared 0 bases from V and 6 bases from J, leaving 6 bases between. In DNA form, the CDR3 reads TGTGCCTGGAGTGTCCGGGGCAATGAGCAGTTCTTC. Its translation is CAWSVRGNEQFF.

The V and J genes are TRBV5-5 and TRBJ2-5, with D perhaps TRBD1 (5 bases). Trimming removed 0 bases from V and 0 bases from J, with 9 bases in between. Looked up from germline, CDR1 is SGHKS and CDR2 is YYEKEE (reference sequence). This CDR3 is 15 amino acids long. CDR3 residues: CASSLGQKYQETQYF. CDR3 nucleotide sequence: TGTGCCAGCAGCTTGGGACAGAAGTACCAAGAGACCCAGTACTTC.

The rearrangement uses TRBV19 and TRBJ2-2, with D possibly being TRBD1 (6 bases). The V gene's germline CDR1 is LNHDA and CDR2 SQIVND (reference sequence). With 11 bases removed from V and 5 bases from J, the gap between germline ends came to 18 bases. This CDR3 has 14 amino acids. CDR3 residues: CASFGGPGTGELFF. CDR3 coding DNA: TGTGCCTCCTTTGGGGGCCCCGGGACCGGGGAGCTGTTTTTT. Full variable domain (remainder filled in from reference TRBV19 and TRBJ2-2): DGGITQSPKYLFRKEGQNVTLSCEQNLNHDAMYWYRQDPGQGLRLIYYSQIVNDFQKGDIAEGYSVSREKKESFPLTVTSAQKNPTAFYLCASFGGPGTGELFFGEGSRLTVL.

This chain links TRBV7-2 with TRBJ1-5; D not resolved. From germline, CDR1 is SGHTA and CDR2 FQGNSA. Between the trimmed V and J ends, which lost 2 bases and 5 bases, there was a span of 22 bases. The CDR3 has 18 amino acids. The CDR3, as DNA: TGTGCCAGCAGCTTAAGGGCCGCCGGTGGGGTCTCAGATCAGCCCCAGCATTTT. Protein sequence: CASSLRAAGGVSDQPQHF.

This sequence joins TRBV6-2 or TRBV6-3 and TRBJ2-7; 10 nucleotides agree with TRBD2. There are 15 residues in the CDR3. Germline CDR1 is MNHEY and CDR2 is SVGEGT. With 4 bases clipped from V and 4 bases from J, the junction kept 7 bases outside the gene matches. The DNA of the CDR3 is TGTGCCAGCAGTTTCGGACTAGCGGTACAATACGAGCAGTACTTC. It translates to CASSFGLAVQYEQYF.

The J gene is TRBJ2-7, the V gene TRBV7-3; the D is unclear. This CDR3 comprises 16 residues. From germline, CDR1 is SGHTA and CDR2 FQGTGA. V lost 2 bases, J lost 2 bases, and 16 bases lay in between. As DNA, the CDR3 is TGTGCCAGCAGCTTAGCGGCCTCTTATGGCACCTACGAGCAGTACTTC. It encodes CASSLAASYGTYEQYF.

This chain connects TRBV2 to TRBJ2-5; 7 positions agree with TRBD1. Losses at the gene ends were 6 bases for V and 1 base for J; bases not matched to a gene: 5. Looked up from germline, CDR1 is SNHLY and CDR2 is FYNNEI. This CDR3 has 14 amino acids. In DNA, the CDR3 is TGTGCCAGCAGGTTTTGGGACAGCCAAGAGACCCAGTACTTC. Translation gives CASRFWDSQETQYF.

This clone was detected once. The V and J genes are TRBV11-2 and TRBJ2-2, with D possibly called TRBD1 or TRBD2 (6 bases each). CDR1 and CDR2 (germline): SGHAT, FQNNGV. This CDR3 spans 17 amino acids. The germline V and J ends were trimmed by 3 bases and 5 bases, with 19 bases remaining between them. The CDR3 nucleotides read TGTGCCAGCAGCTTTTACGGGGGCTCCGAGAGAACCGGGGAGCTGTTTTTT. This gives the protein CASSFYGGSERTGELFF.

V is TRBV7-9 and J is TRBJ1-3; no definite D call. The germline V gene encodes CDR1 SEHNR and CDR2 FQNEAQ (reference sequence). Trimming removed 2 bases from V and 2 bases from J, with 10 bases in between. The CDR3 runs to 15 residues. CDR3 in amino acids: CASSLRGQPGNTIYF. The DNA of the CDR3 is TGTGCCAGCAGCTTACGAGGTCAGCCTGGAAACACCATATATTTT.

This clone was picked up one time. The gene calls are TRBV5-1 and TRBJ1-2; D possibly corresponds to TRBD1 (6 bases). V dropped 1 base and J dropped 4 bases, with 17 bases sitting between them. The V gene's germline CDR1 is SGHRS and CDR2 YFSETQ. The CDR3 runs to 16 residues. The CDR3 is CASSLQAGVRIYGYTF. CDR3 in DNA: TGCGCCAGCAGCTTGCAGGCAGGGGTCCGTATCTATGGCTACACCTTC.

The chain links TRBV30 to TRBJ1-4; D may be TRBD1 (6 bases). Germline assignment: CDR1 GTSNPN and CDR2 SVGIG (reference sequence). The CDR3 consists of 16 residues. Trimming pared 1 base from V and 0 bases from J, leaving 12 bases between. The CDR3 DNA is TGTGCCTGGAGTGGGAAGGGGGAAGCAACTAATGAAAAACTGTTTTTT. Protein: CAWSGKGEATNEKLFF.

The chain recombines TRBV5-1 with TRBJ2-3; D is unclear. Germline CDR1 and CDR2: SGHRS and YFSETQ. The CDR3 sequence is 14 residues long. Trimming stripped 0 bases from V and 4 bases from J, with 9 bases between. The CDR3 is CASSLEGWPDTQYF. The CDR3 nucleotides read TGCGCCAGCAGCTTGGAGGGCTGGCCAGATACGCAGTATTTT. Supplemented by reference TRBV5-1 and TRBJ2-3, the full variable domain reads KAGVTQTPRYLIKTRGQQVTLSCSPISGHRSVSWYQQTPGQGLQFLFEYFSETQRNKGNFPGRFSGRQFSNSRSEMNVSTLELGDSALYLCASSLEGWPDTQYFGPGTRLTVL.

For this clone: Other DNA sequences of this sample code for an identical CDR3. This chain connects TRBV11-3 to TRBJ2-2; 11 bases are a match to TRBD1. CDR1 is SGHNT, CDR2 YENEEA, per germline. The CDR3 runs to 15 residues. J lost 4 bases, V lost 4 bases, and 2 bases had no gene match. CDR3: CASSSGTGGTGELFF. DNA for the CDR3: TGTGCCAGCAGCTCGGGGACAGGGGGCACCGGGGAGCTGTTTTTT.

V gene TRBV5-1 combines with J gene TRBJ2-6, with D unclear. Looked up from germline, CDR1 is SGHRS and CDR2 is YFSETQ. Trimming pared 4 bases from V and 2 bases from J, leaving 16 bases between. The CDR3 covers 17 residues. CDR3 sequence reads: CASSQAPIIPGANVLTF. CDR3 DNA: TGCGCCAGCAGCCAGGCACCTATCATCCCTGGGGCCAACGTCCTGACTTTC.

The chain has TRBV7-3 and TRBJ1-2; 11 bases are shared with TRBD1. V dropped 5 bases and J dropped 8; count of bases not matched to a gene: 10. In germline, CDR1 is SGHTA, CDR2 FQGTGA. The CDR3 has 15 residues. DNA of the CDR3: TGTGCCAGCAGCAACCCGGGACAGGGGGTCGGGGGCTACACCTTC. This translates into CASSNPGQGVGGYTF.

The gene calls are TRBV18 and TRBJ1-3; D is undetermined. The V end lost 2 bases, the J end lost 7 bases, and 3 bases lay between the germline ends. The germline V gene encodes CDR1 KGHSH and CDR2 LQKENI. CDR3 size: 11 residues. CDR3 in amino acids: CASSPSNTIYF. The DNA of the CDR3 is TGTGCCAGCTCACCATCTAACACCATATATTTT.

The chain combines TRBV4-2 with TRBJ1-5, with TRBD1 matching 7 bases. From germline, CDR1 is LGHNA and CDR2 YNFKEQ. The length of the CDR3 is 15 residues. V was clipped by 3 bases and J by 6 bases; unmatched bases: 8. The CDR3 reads CASSHQQGGVQPQHF. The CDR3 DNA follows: TGTGCCAGCAGCCATCAGCAGGGGGGCGTTCAGCCCCAGCATTTT.

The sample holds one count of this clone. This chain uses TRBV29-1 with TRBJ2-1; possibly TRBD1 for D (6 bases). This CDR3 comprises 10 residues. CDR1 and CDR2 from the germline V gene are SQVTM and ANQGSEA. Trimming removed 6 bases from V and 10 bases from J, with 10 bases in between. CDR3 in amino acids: CSVAGTEQFF. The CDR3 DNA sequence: TGCAGCGTCGCCGGGACAGAGCAGTTCTTC.

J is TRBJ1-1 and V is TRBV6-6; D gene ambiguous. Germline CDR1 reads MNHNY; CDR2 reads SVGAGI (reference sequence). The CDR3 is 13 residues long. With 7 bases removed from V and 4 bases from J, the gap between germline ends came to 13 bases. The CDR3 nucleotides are TGTGCCAGCACCCCCACCTCAGGCACTGAAGCTTTCTTT. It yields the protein CASTPTSGTEAFF.

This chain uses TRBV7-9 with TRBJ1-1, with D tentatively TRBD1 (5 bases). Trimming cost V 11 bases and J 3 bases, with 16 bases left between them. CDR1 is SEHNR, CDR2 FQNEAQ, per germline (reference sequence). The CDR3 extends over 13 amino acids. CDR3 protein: CAGAGQGYTEAFF. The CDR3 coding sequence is TGTGCCGGGGCGGGTCAGGGTTACACTGAAGCTTTCTTT.

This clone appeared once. CDR3 in DNA: TGTGCCAGCAGGGACAGGGATAGGGGCTACACCTTC. It specifies CASRDRDRGYTF. The chain joins TRBV2 to TRBJ1-2, with 8 bases identical to TRBD1. The CDR3 extends over 12 amino acids. Looked up from germline, CDR1 is SNHLY and CDR2 is FYNNEI. V gave up 6 bases and J gave up 8 bases; unmatched junction bases: 5.

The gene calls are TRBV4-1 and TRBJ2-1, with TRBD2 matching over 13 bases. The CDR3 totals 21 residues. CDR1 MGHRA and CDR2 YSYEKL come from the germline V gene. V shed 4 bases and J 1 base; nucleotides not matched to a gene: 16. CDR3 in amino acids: CASSLPLAGGPSRRSYNEQFF. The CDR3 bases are TGCGCCAGCAGCCTCCCACTAGCGGGGGGGCCCAGTAGAAGGTCCTACAATGAGCAGTTCTTC.

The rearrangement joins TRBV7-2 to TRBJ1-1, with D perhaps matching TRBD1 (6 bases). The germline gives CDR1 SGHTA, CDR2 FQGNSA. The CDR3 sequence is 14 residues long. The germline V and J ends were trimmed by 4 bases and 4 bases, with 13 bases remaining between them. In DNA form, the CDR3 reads TGTGCCAGCAGCTCGTTAATACAGGGCACTGAAGCTTTCTTT. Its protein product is CASSSLIQGTEAFF.

Here the CDR3 reads CASSLESRVGYEQYF. DNA for the CDR3: TGTGCCAGCAGTTTAGAGTCGCGAGTCGGGTACGAGCAGTACTTC. This chain uses TRBV28 with TRBJ2-7; D ambiguous. This CDR3 comprises 15 residues. Germline CDR1 reads MDHEN; CDR2 reads SYDVKM. Trimming left V 2 bases short and J 4 bases short, with 15 bases between.

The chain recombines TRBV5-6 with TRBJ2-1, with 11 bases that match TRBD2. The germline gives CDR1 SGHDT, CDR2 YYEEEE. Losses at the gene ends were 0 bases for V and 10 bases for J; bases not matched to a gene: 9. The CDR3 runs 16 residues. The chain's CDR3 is CASSLAGLAGGGEQFF. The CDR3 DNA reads TGTGCCAGCAGCTTGGCCGGGCTAGCGGGGGGCGGCGAGCAGTTCTTC.

The CDR3 DNA follows: TGCGCCAGCAGCTTGGGGGGTGTCTCTGGGGCCAACGTCCTGACTTTC. Its translation is CASSLGGVSGANVLTF. The V call is TRBV5-1, the J call TRBJ2-6; the D is unclear. The CDR3 sequence is 16 residues long. Germline CDR1 SGHRS, CDR2 YFSETQ. Between the trimmed V and J ends, which lost 0 bases and 0 bases, there was a span of 7 bases.